Described below is a single T cell receptor (beta chain) sequence and its context. This sample stems from a study of shared T cell receptors in the human thymus. The CDR3 contains 14 residues. Germline-derived CDR1 and CDR2 are MDHEN and SYDVKM. The V and J ends lost 3 bases and 2 bases respectively, with 8 bases between them. Sequencing was performed with immunoSEQ multiplex PCR; in TCRdb, only in-frame clones are kept and a portion is missing. This table has about 710,000 clones, around 87% appearing once. The data also belong to a second study, concerning human thymus T cells.

V and J are TRBV28 and TRBJ1-5; no definite D call. The receptor was isolated from a boy younger than two with a congenital heart defect. The sequenced sample consisted of thymocytes. CDR3 DNA sequence: TGTGCCAGCAGTTTTAGGAGGGGCAATCAGCCCCAGCATTTT. It encodes CASSFRRGNQPQHF.